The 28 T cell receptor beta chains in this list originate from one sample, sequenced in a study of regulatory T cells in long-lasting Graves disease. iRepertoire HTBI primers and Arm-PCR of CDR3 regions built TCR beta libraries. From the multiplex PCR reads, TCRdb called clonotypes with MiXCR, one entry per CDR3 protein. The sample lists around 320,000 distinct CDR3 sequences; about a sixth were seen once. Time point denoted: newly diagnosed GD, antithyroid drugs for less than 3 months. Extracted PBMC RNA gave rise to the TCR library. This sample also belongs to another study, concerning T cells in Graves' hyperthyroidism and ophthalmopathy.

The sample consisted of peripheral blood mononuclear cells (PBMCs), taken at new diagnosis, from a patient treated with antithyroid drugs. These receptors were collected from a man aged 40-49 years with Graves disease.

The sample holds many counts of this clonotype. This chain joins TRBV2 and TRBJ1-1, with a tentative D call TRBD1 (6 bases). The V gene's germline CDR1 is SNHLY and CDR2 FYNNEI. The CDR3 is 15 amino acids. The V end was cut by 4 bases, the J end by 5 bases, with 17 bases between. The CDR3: CASSVDRISETEAFF. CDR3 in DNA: TGTGCCAGCAGTGTAGACAGGATATCTGAGACTGAAGCTTTCTTT.

CDR3 DNA: TGTGCCAGCAGCCAAGATGGCGGACAGAGCTCCTACGAGCAGTACTTC. Translation gives CASSQDGGQSSYEQYF. The chain recombines TRBV7-2 with TRBJ2-7, with D maybe TRBD1 (6 bases). This CDR3 has 16 residues. V was pared by 5 bases and J by 0 bases, with 17 bases between. Germline V CDR1 and CDR2: SGHTA, FQGNSA.

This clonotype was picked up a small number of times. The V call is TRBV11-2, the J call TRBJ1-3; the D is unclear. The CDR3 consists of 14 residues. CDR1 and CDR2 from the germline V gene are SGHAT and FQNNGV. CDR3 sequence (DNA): TGTGCTGAGCAGACCCCTAACTCTGGAAACACCATATATTTT. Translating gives CAEQTPNSGNTIYF.

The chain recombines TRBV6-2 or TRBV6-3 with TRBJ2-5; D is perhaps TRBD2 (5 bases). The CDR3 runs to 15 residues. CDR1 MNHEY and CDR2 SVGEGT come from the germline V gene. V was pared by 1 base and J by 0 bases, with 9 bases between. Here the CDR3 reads CASSYYLGDQETQYF. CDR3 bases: TGTGCCAGCAGTTACTATCTCGGGGACCAAGAGACCCAGTACTTC.

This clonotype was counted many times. CDR3 sequence: CASSPVRGTGYTDTQYF. DNA of the CDR3: TGTGCCAGCTCACCTGTCCGAGGGACAGGGTACACAGATACGCAGTATTTT. The chain carries TRBV18 and TRBJ2-3; the match to TRBD1 covers 9 bases. CDR1 and CDR2 from the germline V gene are KGHSH and LQKENI. The CDR3 has 17 amino acids. Germline trimming cut 3 bases from V and 2 bases from J; bases unmatched to any gene: 9.

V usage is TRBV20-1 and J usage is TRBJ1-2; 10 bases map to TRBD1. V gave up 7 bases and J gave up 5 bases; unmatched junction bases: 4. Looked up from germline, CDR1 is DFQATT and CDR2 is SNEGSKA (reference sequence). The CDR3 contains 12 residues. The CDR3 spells CSVSDRGYGYTF. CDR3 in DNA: TGCAGTGTTTCGGACAGGGGGTATGGCTACACCTTC.

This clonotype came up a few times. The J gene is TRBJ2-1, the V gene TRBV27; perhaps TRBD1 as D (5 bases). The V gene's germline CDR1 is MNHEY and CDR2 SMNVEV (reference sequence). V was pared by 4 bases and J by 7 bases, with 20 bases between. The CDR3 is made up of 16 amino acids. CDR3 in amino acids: CASSWGPGRMGNEQFF. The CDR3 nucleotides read TGTGCCAGCAGTTGGGGCCCTGGAAGGATGGGAAATGAGCAGTTCTTC.

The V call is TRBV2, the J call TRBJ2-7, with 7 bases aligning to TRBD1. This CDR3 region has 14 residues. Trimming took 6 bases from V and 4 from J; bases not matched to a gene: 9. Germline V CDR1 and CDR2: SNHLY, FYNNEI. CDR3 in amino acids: CASSFRDSGYEQYF. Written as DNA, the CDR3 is TGTGCCAGCAGCTTCCGGGACAGCGGATACGAGCAGTACTTC.

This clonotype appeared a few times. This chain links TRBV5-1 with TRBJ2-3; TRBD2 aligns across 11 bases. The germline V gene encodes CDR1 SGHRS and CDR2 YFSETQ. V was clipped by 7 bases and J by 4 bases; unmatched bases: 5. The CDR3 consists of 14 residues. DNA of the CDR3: TGCGCCAGCGGACCTAGCGGGGGGCCAGATACGCAGTATTTT. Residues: CASGPSGGPDTQYF. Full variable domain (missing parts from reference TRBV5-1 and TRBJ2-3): KAGVTQTPRYLIKTRGQQVTLSCSPISGHRSVSWYQQTPGQGLQFLFEYFSETQRNKGNFPGRFSGRQFSNSRSEMNVSTLELGDSALYLCASGPSGGPDTQYFGPGTRLTVL.

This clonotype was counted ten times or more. The CDR3 DNA is TGTGCCATCCGTCGACAGGGTTCGGATGGCTACACCTTC. Protein sequence: CAIRRQGSDGYTF. This chain uses TRBV28 with TRBJ1-2; 7 bases map to TRBD1. The ends lost 10 bases at V and 6 bases at J; junction bases unmatched: 11. Germline V gives CDR1 MDHEN, CDR2 SYDVKM. The CDR3 length is 13 residues.

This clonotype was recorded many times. This CDR3 reads CSARDPTGYNEQFF. CDR3 sequence (DNA): TGCAGTGCTAGAGATCCTACTGGATACAATGAGCAGTTCTTC. This chain connects TRBV20-1 to TRBJ2-1; D ambiguous. V was pared by 0 bases and J by 4 bases, with 10 bases between. This CDR3 has 14 residues. Germline V CDR1 and CDR2: DFQATT, SNEGSKA (reference sequence).

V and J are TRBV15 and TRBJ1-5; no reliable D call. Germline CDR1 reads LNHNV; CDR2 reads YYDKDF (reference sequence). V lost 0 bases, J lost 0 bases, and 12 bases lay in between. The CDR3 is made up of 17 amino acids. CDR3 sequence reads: CATSRDRSVNSNQPQHF. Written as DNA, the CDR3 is TGTGCCACCAGCAGAGATCGGTCAGTCAATAGCAATCAGCCCCAGCATTTT.

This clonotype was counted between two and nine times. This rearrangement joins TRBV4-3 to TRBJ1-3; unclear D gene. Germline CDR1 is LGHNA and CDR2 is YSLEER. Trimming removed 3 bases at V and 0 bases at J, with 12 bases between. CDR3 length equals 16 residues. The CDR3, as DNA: TGCGCCAGCAGCCAGACGCGAACCAACTCTGGAAACACCATATATTTT. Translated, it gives CASSQTRTNSGNTIYF.

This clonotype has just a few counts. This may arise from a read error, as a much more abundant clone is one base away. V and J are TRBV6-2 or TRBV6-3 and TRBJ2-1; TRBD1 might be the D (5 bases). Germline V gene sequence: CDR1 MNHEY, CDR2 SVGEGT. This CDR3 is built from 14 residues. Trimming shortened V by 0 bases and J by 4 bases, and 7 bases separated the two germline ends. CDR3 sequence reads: CASSYSTVYNEQFF. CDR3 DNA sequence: TGTGCCAGCAGTTACTCGACAGTTTACAATGAGCAGTTCTTC.

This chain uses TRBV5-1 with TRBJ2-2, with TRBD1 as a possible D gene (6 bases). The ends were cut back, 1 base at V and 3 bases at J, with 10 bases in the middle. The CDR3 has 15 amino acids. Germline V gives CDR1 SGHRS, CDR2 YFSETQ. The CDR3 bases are TGCGCCAGCAGCTTGAGGGACAAGTACACCGGGGAGCTGTTTTTT. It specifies CASSLRDKYTGELFF.

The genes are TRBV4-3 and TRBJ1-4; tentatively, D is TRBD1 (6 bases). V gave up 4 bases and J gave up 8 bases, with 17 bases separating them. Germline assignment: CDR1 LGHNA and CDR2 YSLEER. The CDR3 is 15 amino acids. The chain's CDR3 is CASSLRDTKYEKLFF. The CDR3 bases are TGCGCCAGCAGCCTCCGGGACACCAAGTACGAAAAACTGTTTTTT.

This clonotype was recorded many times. The CDR3 sequence: CATSRGNWVETQYF. The CDR3, as DNA: TGTGCCACCAGCAGAGGGAATTGGGTAGAGACCCAGTACTTC. The chain joins TRBV15 to TRBJ2-5, with no clear D. The CDR3 contains 14 residues. Trimming took off 1 base at V and 4 bases at J, with 10 bases between the two ends. Germline CDR1 reads LNHNV; CDR2 reads YYDKDF (reference sequence).

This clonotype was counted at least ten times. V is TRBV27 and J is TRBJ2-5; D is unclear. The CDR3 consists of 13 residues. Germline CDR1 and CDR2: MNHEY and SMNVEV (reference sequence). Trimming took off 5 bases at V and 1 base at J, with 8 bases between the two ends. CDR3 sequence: CASSRHPQETQYF. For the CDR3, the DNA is TGTGCCAGCAGTCGACATCCCCAAGAGACCCAGTACTTC.

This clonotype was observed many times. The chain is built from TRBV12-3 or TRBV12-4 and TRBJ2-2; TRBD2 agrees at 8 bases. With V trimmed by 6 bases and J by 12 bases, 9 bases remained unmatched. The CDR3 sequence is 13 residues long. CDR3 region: CASRWTSSVQLFF. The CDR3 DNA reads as TGTGCCAGCAGGTGGACTAGCAGCGTTCAGCTGTTTTTT.

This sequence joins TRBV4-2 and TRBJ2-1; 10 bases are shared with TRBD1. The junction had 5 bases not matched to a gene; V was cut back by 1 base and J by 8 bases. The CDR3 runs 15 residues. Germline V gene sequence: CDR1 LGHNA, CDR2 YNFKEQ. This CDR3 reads CASSQVGTGAHEQFF. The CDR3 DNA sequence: TGTGCCAGCAGCCAAGTCGGGACAGGGGCCCATGAGCAGTTCTTC.

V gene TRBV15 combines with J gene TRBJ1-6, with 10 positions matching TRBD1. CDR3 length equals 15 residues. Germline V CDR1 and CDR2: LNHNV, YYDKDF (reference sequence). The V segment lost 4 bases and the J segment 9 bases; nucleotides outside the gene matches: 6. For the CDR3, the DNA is TGTGCCACCAGCACGAAGACAGGGGGCGTTTCACCCCTCCACTTT. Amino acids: CATSTKTGGVSPLHF.

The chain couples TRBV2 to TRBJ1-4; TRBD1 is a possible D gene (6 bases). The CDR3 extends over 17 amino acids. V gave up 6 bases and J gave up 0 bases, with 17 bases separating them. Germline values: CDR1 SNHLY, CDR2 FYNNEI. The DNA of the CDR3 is TGTGCCAGCAGCTCGACAGGACCCCCGGCAACTAATGAAAAACTGTTTTTT. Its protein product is CASSSTGPPATNEKLFF.

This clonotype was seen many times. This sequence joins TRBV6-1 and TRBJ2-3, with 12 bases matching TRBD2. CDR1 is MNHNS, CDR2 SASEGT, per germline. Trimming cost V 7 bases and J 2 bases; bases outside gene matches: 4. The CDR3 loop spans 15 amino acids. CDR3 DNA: TGTGCCAGCACAAGGACTAGCGGGAACACAGATACGCAGTATTTT. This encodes CASTRTSGNTDTQYF.

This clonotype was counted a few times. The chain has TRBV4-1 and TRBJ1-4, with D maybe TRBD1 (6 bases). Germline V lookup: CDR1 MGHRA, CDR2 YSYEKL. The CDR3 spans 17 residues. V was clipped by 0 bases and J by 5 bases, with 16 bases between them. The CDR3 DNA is TGCGCCAGCAGCCAAGATCCCCCAGTAAGGGGGAATGAAAAACTGTTTTTT. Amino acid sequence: CASSQDPPVRGNEKLFF.

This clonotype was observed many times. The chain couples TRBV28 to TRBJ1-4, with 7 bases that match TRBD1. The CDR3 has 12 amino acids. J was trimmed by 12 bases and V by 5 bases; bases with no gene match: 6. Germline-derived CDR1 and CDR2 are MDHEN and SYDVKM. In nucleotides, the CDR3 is TGTGCCAGCAGTCCCTTAGGGACAGAACTGTTTTTT. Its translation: CASSPLGTELFF.

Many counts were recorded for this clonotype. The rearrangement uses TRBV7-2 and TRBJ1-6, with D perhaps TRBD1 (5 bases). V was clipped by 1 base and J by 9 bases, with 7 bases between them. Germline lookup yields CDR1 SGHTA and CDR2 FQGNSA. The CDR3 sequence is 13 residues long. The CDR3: CASSLVRGSPLHF. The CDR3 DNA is TGTGCCAGCAGCTTAGTTAGGGGTTCACCCCTCCACTTT.

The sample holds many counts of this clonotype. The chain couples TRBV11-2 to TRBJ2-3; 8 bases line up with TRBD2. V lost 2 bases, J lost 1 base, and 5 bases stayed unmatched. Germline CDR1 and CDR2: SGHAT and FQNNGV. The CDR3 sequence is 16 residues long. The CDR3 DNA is TGTGCCAGCAGCTTACTCGGGGGGGAGGGCACAGATACGCAGTATTTT. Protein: CASSLLGGEGTDTQYF.

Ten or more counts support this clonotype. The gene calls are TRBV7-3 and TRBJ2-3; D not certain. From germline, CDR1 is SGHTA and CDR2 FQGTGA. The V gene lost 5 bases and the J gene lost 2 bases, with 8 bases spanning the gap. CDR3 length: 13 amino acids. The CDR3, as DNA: TGTGCCAGCAGCCCGGGTCCCACAGATACGCAGTATTTT. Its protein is CASSPGPTDTQYF.